Described below is a single T cell receptor beta chain sequence and its context. Its antigen is undetermined. This specimen belongs to a study of T cell responses to AZD1222 COVID-19 vaccine. Trimming shortened V by 3 bases and J by 0 bases, and 13 bases separated the two germline ends. The CDR3 is made up of 17 amino acids. CDR1 SGHDT and CDR2 YYEEEE come from the germline V gene. Clones were read by immunoSEQ multiplex PCR, and TCRdb kept only the in-frame ones, dropping some. The sample shows some 91,000 clones, around 90% of them seen only once. Study-wide results and limits: Repertoires were obtained solely post-peak T cell response. Nearly half of spike-specific TCRs reportedly target variant regions that are unmutated in the B.1.351 and B.1.1.7 variants.

This rearrangement joins TRBV5-6 to TRBJ1-6; D might be TRBD1 (5 bases). This TCR was sampled from an adult in good health. The input for sequencing was peripheral blood, taken on day 0 of AZD1222 vaccination. The CDR3 DNA reads TGTGCCAGCAGCTGGGGGGACGCTAGCTCCTATAATTCACCCCTCCACTTT. Protein: CASSWGDASSYNSPLHF.